These 7 T cell receptor beta chains came from one sample sequenced in a study of CD8 T cells in Susac syndrome. RNA totalling roughly 0.45 to 1 ug underwent reverse transcription with random hexamers. TCRdb used MiXCR to reprocess the immunoSEQ multiplex PCR reads, holding one entry per CDR3 protein. The sample holds just over 150,000 distinct CDR3 sequences, just under 97% seen once. The sequenced material came from CD8+ T cells from PBMCs. The receptors stem from a human donor with multiple sclerosis.

V gene TRBV12-3 or TRBV12-4 combines with J gene TRBJ2-3; D is undetermined. This CDR3 has 14 residues. V lost 5 bases, J lost 0 bases, and 9 bases lay in between. In DNA, the CDR3 is TGTGCCAGCAGTCCCCCACCAAGCACAGATACGCAGTATTTT. This sequence encodes CASSPPPSTDTQYF.

The chain joins TRBV11-2 to TRBJ2-3, with unresolved D. Germline V gene lookup returns CDR1 SGHAT and CDR2 FQNNGV. The germline V and J ends were trimmed by 5 bases and 2 bases, with 17 bases remaining between them. There are 16 residues in the CDR3. The CDR3 DNA reads as TGTGCCAGCAGCAGTGCACTTTCCGGATTCACAGATACGCAGTATTTT. It translates to CASSSALSGFTDTQYF.

The genes are TRBV6-1 and TRBJ2-5; 12 bases are a match to TRBD2. V was pared by 2 bases and J by 0 bases, with 7 bases of the junction left unmatched. Germline values: CDR1 MNHNS, CDR2 SASEGT. CDR3 length: 18 amino acids. As DNA, the CDR3 is TGTGCCAGCAGTGAAATCGGACTAGCGGGGACTAACCAAGAGACCCAGTACTTC. Protein product: CASSEIGLAGTNQETQYF.

This chain joins TRBV20-1 and TRBJ2-5; TRBD2 matches 11 bases. Germline CDR1 reads DFQATT; CDR2 reads SNEGSKA (reference sequence). CDR3 length: 17 residues. V was pared by 4 bases and J by 5 bases, with 15 bases of the junction left unmatched. The CDR3 is CSATSPATSGVRETQYF. The CDR3 region has the DNA TGCAGTGCTACCTCCCCGGCGACTAGCGGGGTTCGGGAGACCCAGTACTTC.

The rearrangement joins TRBV6-2 or TRBV6-3 to TRBJ2-1; a possible D gene is TRBD1 (5 bases). CDR3 length: 14 amino acids. From germline, CDR1 is MNHEY and CDR2 SVGEGT. V lost 3 bases and J 7 bases, leaving 13 bases between the germline ends. In nucleotides, the CDR3 is TGTGCCAGCAGTTATCTGCCAGGGTTGAATGAGCAGTTCTTC. Protein sequence: CASSYLPGLNEQFF.

J is TRBJ1-2 and V is TRBV2; weak D call: TRBD1 (6 bases). V lost 2 bases and J 10 bases, leaving 11 bases between the germline ends. The germline CDR1 and CDR2 sequences are SNHLY and FYNNEI. CDR3 length: 12 amino acids. CDR3 loop: CASSELTGYYTF. The CDR3 bases are TGTGCCAGCAGTGAACTTACAGGGTACTACACCTTC.

The V and J genes are TRBV4-1 and TRBJ1-1; D ambiguous. Trimming cost V 0 bases and J 2 bases, with 10 bases left between them. The CDR3 is 15 residues long. Germline CDR1 and CDR2: MGHRA and YSYEKL. The CDR3 sequence is CASSQEVPGNTEAFF. CDR3 coding DNA: TGCGCCAGCAGCCAAGAGGTCCCAGGAAACACTGAAGCTTTCTTT.